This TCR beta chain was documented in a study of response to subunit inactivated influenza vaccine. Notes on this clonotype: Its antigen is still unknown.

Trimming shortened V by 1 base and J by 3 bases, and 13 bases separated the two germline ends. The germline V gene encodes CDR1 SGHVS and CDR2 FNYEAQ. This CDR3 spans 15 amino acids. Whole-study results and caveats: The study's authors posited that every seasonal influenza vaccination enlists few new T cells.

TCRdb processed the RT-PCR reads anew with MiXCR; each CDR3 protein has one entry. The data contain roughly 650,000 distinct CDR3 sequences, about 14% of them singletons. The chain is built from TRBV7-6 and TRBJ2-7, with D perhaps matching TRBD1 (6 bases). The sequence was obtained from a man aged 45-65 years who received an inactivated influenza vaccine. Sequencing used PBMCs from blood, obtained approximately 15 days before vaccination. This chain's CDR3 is CASSLGQGLYYEQYF. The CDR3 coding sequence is TGTGCCAGCAGCTTAGGGCAGGGGCTTTACTACGAGCAGTACTTC.